A selection of T cell receptor beta chains follows, all from one sample in a study of cytomegalovirus exposure and HLA in healthy donors. Measured with immunoSEQ multiplex PCR; TCRdb has only the in-frame clones, and not every one. The table records under 200,000 clones, around 79% of them present only once. The sample was PBMCs. The receptors stem from a woman aged 40 to 50 in good health and CMV-seronegative. Each CDR3 is given without its conserved first and last residue. Clone size is shown for a subset of rows, as once, few, many or a class of expanded clone.

j_call v_call clone_size cdr3_aa
TRBJ2-1 TRBV6-1 once AATRGAGGYNEQF
TRBJ2-7 TRBV2 . ASSAYSYEQY
TRBJ2-5 TRBV10-3 few AISGGASGGKETQY
TRBJ1-1 TRBV11-1 . ASSFIRDTEAF
TRBJ2-3 TRBV4-1 . ASRSGGPTDTQY
TRBJ2-5 TRBV7-8 . ASSLQGETQY
TRBJ1-1 TRBV5-1 . ASSLEVEVNTEAF
TRBJ2-5 TRBV2 few ASTLTSGGGETQY
TRBJ1-6 TRBV5-1 . ASSLGPGNSPLH
TRBJ2-7 TRBV7-2 once ASSRQGSGEQY
TRBJ2-2 TRBV15 . ATSRGDRVTGELF
TRBJ2-2 TRBV7-7 . ASSLGSGVNTGELF
TRBJ1-5 TRBV11-2 . ASSLGIGGGQPQH
TRBJ1-2 TRBV7-9 . ASSLVAGPGSYT
TRBJ1-2 TRBV15 once ATSRSPQGQGVKGYT
TRBJ1-6 TRBV18 few ASSRDISNSPLH
TRBJ2-5 TRBV5-1 . ASREETGNQETQY
TRBJ2-1 TRBV29-1 . SVGLAGGPSYNEQF
TRBJ2-1 TRBV5-4 . ASSSGTGGFNEQF
TRBJ2-7 TRBV12-5 few ASGPALGQAPTSYEQY
TRBJ2-7 TRBV4-1 . ASSHGRDLYEQY
TRBJ1-2 TRBV5-6 . ASSPLQGDYYGYT
TRBJ2-7 TRBV7-2 . ASSFSVGGYEQY
TRBJ1-3 TRBV7-6 . ASSPRWTQTSSGNTIY
TRBJ2-5 TRBV2 once ASSEYSGQETQY
TRBJ1-2 TRBV2 . ASRMGLGYGYT
TRBJ1-5 TRBV5-1 . ASSLGQNQPQH
TRBJ1-5 TRBV4-1 . ASSQTMLRGTQPQH
TRBJ2-7 TRBV11-2 few ASSLVMDNSYEQY
TRBJ1-4 TRBV5-6 . ASSPQSYYGSNEKLF
TRBJ1-4 TRBV2 . ASSDLDSLLDEKLF
TRBJ1-2 TRBV2 . ASRGTGHLYGYT
TRBJ2-3 TRBV7-3 . ASSPVGLSGDTQY
TRBJ2-1 TRBV4-2 . ASSQARGTAYNEQF